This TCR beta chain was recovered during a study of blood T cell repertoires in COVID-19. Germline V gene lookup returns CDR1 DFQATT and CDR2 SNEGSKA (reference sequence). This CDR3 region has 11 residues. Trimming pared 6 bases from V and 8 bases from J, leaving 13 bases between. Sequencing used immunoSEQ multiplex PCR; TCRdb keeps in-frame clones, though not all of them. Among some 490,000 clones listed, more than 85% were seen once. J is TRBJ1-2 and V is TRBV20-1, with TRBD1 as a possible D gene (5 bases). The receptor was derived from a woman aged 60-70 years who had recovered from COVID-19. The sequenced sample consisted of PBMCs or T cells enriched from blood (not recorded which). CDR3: CSASIGVGYTF. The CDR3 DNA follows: TGCAGTGCCTCTATAGGGGTAGGCTACACCTTC.